The clone carrying this T cell receptor beta chain was seen a single time. In germline, CDR1 is MNHEY, CDR2 SMNVEV (reference sequence). V lost 2 bases to trimming and J lost 1 base; unmatched junction nucleotides: 4. The CDR3 loop spans 15 amino acids. The sample originates from a study of blood T cell repertoires in COVID-19. In the study overall: Material from acute and convalescent COVID-19 was sourced from the United States, Italy and Spain.

Original handling: The assay estimated nucleated cells by amplifying reference gene primers. Using immunoSEQ multiplex PCR, the repertoire was profiled, and TCRdb retains in-frame clones only, with some absent. V and J calls and clone size come straight from that table; D and trimming were deduced from the DNA. The sample has about 130,000 clones; around 83% are singletons. The chain couples TRBV27 to TRBJ2-5; TRBD2 matches 7 bases. Sequences were obtained from peripheral blood. This clonotype originated in a middle-aged man with active or convalescent COVID-19. CDR3 amino acids: CASSLPPGGQETQYF. CDR3 nucleotide sequence: TGTGCCAGCAGTTTACCCCCGGGGGGCCAAGAGACCCAGTACTTC.